The 27 T cell receptor beta chains below were found in one sample sequenced in a study of T cell responses to AZD1222 COVID-19 vaccine. Only in-frame clones appear in the TCRdb table, and some are missing; sequencing was by immunoSEQ multiplex PCR. This table has about 130,000 clones, approximately 85% appearing once. The material was peripheral blood, obtained 28 days after the second dose of the MenACWY control vaccine. These receptors originate from an adult who received the MenACWY meningococcal vaccine as a control.

This chain uses TRBV19 with TRBJ1-1; maybe TRBD1 (5 bases). V lost 6 bases and J lost 3, with 23 bases in between. The CDR3 consists of 17 residues. CDR1 is LNHDA and CDR2 is SQIVND in the germline V gene (reference sequence). Here the CDR3 DNA reads TGTGCCAGTAGCTCACTCCGGGACCGCCGGATGGACACTGAAGCTTTCTTT. Residues: CASSSLRDRRMDTEAFF.

V usage is TRBV28 and J usage is TRBJ2-5; no definite D call. The V gene's germline CDR1 is MDHEN and CDR2 SYDVKM. CDR3 size: 14 residues. The V gene lost 4 bases and the J gene lost 4 bases, with 13 bases spanning the gap. The CDR3, as DNA: TGTGCCAGCAGTTCGACACGAGAAGGAGAGACCCAGTACTTC. Translating it yields CASSSTREGETQYF.

A single count supports this clone. The V call is TRBV6-4, the J call TRBJ2-3; 8 nucleotides agree with TRBD1. J lost 2 bases, V lost 3 bases, and 7 bases had no gene match. The CDR3 is 16 amino acids. Germline-derived CDR1 and CDR2 are MRHNA and SNTAGT. The CDR3 DNA is TGTGCCAGCAGTGAGGCCAGGGGGCCTCCCACAGATACGCAGTATTTT. Translation gives CASSEARGPPTDTQYF.

This clone is a singleton in its sample. The chain combines TRBV29-1 with TRBJ1-3; TRBD1 matches at 9 bases. J lost 3 bases, V lost 7 bases, and 4 bases had no gene match. Germline loops: CDR1 SQVTM, CDR2 ANQGSEA. This CDR3 comprises 13 residues. The CDR3 region is CSATGQGGNTIYF. Here the CDR3 DNA reads TGCAGCGCCACGGGACAGGGTGGAAACACCATATATTTT.

The chain has TRBV5-1 and TRBJ2-7, with D unclear. The CDR3 has 14 residues. Germline V gene sequence: CDR1 SGHRS, CDR2 YFSETQ. Trimming took 4 bases from V and 7 from J, leaving 18 bases between them. The CDR3 loop reads CASSPSGRPGEQYF. As DNA, the CDR3 is TGCGCCAGCAGCCCCAGTGGCCGCCCCGGTGAGCAGTACTTC.

The chain combines TRBV30 with TRBJ1-3; TRBD1 might be the D (6 bases). Deletions cut 2 bases from V and 3 bases from J, with 11 bases between. Germline CDR1 GTSNPN, CDR2 SVGIG (reference sequence). The CDR3 spans 14 residues. CDR3 sequence reads: CAWSLPGDGNTIYF. DNA for the CDR3: TGTGCCTGGAGTCTCCCAGGGGATGGAAACACCATATATTTT.

CDR3 in DNA: TGTGCCAGCAGCTTGAGGGATCCCGCTAGCACAGATACGCAGTATTTT. Protein product: CASSLRDPASTDTQYF. The V gene is TRBV5-5, the J gene TRBJ2-3; the D is unclear. Trimming took 1 base from V and 0 from J, leaving 12 bases between them. Germline loops: CDR1 SGHKS, CDR2 YYEKEE (reference sequence). This CDR3 is built from 16 residues.

The J gene is TRBJ2-3, the V gene TRBV5-1; D is perhaps TRBD1 (6 bases). The CDR3 is 13 amino acids. Per the germline V gene, CDR1 is SGHRS and CDR2 is YFSETQ. V dropped 4 bases and J dropped 6 bases, with 12 bases sitting between them. The CDR3 spells CASSRGRGDTQYF. The CDR3 nucleotides read TGCGCCAGCAGCCGAGGAAGGGGGGATACGCAGTATTTT.

The V gene is TRBV7-2, the J gene TRBJ2-2; 9 bases line up with TRBD2. The germline gives CDR1 SGHTA, CDR2 FQGNSA. There are 18 residues in the CDR3. V trimming: 1 base; J trimming: 0 bases; junction bases outside the gene matches: 6. The CDR3 is CASSLVPSGVANTGELFF. The CDR3 DNA sequence: TGTGCCAGCAGCTTAGTTCCTAGCGGGGTCGCGAACACCGGGGAGCTGTTTTTT. Using reference TRBV7-2 and TRBJ2-2 for the parts outside the CDR3, the full variable domain is GAGVSQSPSNKVTEKGKDVELRCDPISGHTALYWYRQSLGQGLEFLIYFQGNSAPDKSGLPSDRFSAERTGGSVSTLTIQRTQQEDSAVYLCASSLVPSGVANTGELFFGEGSRLTVL.

J is TRBJ1-1 and V is TRBV25-1, with 9 bases aligning to TRBD1. Trimming removed 6 bases from V and 0 bases from J; junction bases left unmatched: 2. Per germline, CDR1 MGHDK and CDR2 SYGVNS. This CDR3 is built from 14 residues. CDR3 in amino acids: CASRGQGLNTEAFF. CDR3 nucleotides: TGTGCCAGCAGAGGACAGGGGTTGAACACTGAAGCTTTCTTT.

The rearrangement joins TRBV9 to TRBJ2-3; 7 positions agree with TRBD1. The CDR3 runs to 15 residues. Per the germline V gene, CDR1 is SGDLS and CDR2 is YYNGEE. With V trimmed by 4 bases and J by 0 bases, 5 bases remained unmatched. The CDR3 reads CASSLWDSSTDTQYF. The CDR3, as DNA: TGTGCCAGCAGCCTATGGGACAGTAGCACAGATACGCAGTATTTT. The full variable domain, in which reference TRBV9 and TRBJ2-3 provide the parts outside the CDR3, is DSGVTQTPKHLITATGQRVTLRCSPRSGDLSVYWYQQSLDQGLQFLIQYYNGEERAKGNILERFSAQQFPDLHSELNLSSLELGDSALYFCASSLWDSSTDTQYFGPGTRLTVL.

This sequence joins TRBV5-1 and TRBJ1-2; no clear D. This CDR3 spans 12 amino acids. V was clipped by 2 bases and J by 8 bases, with 10 bases between them. Germline assignment: CDR1 SGHRS and CDR2 YFSETQ. CDR3 DNA: TGCGCCAGCAGCTTCGAACTCGGCGGCTACACCTTC. This translates into CASSFELGGYTF.

The sample holds one count of this clone. V and J are TRBV19 and TRBJ1-6, with D possibly matching TRBD1 (6 bases). Per the germline V gene, CDR1 is LNHDA and CDR2 is SQIVND (reference sequence). This CDR3 region has 14 residues. V gave up 6 bases and J gave up 10 bases, with 16 bases separating them. The CDR3 nucleotides read TGTGCCAGTAGCGCCACAGGGTTAAGATCACCCCTCCACTTT. Residues: CASSATGLRSPLHF.

The CDR3 DNA is TGTGCCAGCAGCGTCGGACAGGGGAGGAACTATGGCTACACCTTC. Its protein is CASSVGQGRNYGYTF. V usage is TRBV9 and J usage is TRBJ1-2; 9 positions agree with TRBD1. The V gene's germline CDR1 is SGDLS and CDR2 YYNGEE. This CDR3 is built from 15 residues. V lost 2 bases and J lost 2; bases outside the gene matches: 4.

The V and J genes are TRBV5-1 and TRBJ2-3, with D maybe TRBD2 (5 bases). This CDR3 spans 14 amino acids. With 0 bases removed from V and 3 bases from J, the gap between germline ends came to 8 bases. Germline CDR1 reads SGHRS; CDR2 reads YFSETQ. The CDR3 here is CASSLASGTDTQYF. CDR3 DNA sequence: TGCGCCAGCAGCTTGGCCTCGGGGACAGATACGCAGTATTTT.

The chain carries TRBV18 and TRBJ1-2; D is unclear. Germline V gives CDR1 KGHSH, CDR2 LQKENI. This CDR3 has 14 residues. V was trimmed by 0 bases and J by 6 bases, leaving 11 bases between them. The CDR3 is CASSPPGPFHGYTF. The CDR3 nucleotides are TGTGCCAGCTCACCACCGGGTCCATTTCATGGCTACACCTTC.

The gene calls are TRBV2 and TRBJ2-7; D is possibly TRBD1 (5 bases). Germline V CDR1 and CDR2: SNHLY, FYNNEI. Trimming removed 2 bases at V and 7 bases at J, with 9 bases between. The CDR3 is 12 residues long. The CDR3, as DNA: TGTGCCAGCAGTGAACAGGGTTTGGAGCAGTACTTC. Its protein product is CASSEQGLEQYF.

This chain uses TRBV25-1 with TRBJ1-6; D call uncertain. The CDR3 length is 12 residues. Germline values: CDR1 MGHDK, CDR2 SYGVNS. Trimming cost V 2 bases and J 13 bases, with 9 bases left between them. CDR3 sequence (DNA): TGTGCCAGCAGTGAACCTCAAGGTCCCCTCCACTTT. It encodes CASSEPQGPLHF.

The V call is TRBV19, the J call TRBJ1-2, with 11 bases identical to TRBD1. Trimming removed 7 bases from V and 7 bases from J; junction bases left unmatched: 11. Germline V gene data show CDR1 as LNHDA and CDR2 as SQIVND (reference sequence). The CDR3 spans 15 residues. This CDR3 reads CASIPPGQGGTGYTF. CDR3 coding DNA: TGTGCCAGTATCCCACCGGGACAGGGGGGAACTGGCTACACCTTC.

Only a few counts were recorded for this clone. This chain links TRBV2 with TRBJ1-5, with 11 bases identical to TRBD1. Trimming removed 1 base from V and 5 bases from J; junction bases left unmatched: 1. The CDR3 runs 15 residues. Germline CDR1 and CDR2: SNHLY and FYNNEI. CDR3 region: CASSEGTGGYQPQHF. The CDR3 coding sequence is TGTGCCAGCAGTGAAGGGACAGGGGGCTATCAGCCCCAGCATTTT.

The V and J genes are TRBV7-2 and TRBJ2-7; no clear D gene. With 1 base removed from V and 6 bases from J, the gap between germline ends came to 10 bases. Germline V gives CDR1 SGHTA, CDR2 FQGNSA. The length of the CDR3 is 13 residues. This chain's CDR3 is CASSLGVSGEQYV. Written as DNA, the CDR3 is TGTGCCAGCAGCTTAGGTGTATCGGGCGAGCAGTACGTC.

For the CDR3, the DNA is TGTGCCAGCAGTTCCACAGGGGATAGCAATCAGCCCCAGCATTTT. Protein: CASSSTGDSNQPQHF. The chain is built from TRBV2 and TRBJ1-5, with 7 bases fitting TRBD1. Unmatched junction bases numbered 4, after V lost 5 bases and J lost 0 bases. This CDR3 is 15 amino acids long. The germline CDR1 and CDR2 sequences are SNHLY and FYNNEI.

The gene calls are TRBV15 and TRBJ2-5; possible D gene TRBD2, 6 bases. The CDR3 extends over 16 amino acids. Germline V gene sequence: CDR1 LNHNV, CDR2 YYDKDF (reference sequence). V was pared by 3 bases and J by 5 bases, with 19 bases between. The CDR3 DNA follows: TGTGCCACCAGCAGTGGCCGGCGGGGAGCCCGGGAGACCCAGTACTTC. Translating gives CATSSGRRGARETQYF. Filled out from reference TRBV15 and TRBJ2-5, the complete variable domain reads DAMVIQNPRYQVTQFGKPVTLSCSQTLNHNVMYWYQQKSSQAPKLLFHYYDKDFNNEADTPDNFQSRRPNTSFCFLDIRSPGLGDTAMYLCATSSGRRGARETQYFGPGTRLLVL.

The chain uses TRBV5-4 and TRBJ1-3; D uncertain. The V end was cut by 1 base, the J end by 0 bases, with 11 bases between. Per germline, CDR1 SGHNT and CDR2 YYREEE (reference sequence). CDR3 length: 16 amino acids. In DNA, the CDR3 is TGTGCCAGCAGCTTGTCTGGGCGCTCCTCTGGAAACACCATATATTTT. It specifies CASSLSGRSSGNTIYF.

This rearrangement joins TRBV12-5 to TRBJ1-5; TRBD1 agrees at 9 bases. The CDR3 has 17 residues. V lost 1 base to trimming and J lost 1 base; unmatched junction nucleotides: 5. Germline-derived CDR1 and CDR2 are LGHNT and FRNRAP. The CDR3 sequence is CASGLARGQGSNQPQHF. The DNA of the CDR3 is TGTGCTAGTGGTTTGGCACGGGGACAGGGAAGCAATCAGCCCCAGCATTTT.

The J gene is TRBJ1-2, the V gene TRBV19; 7 bases agree with TRBD1. There are 12 residues in the CDR3. With V trimmed by 7 bases and J by 4 bases, 3 bases remained unmatched. In germline, CDR1 is LNHDA, CDR2 SQIVND (reference sequence). The CDR3 loop is CASNRDSYGYTF. The CDR3 DNA reads as TGTGCCAGTAACCGGGACAGCTATGGCTACACCTTC.

The genes are TRBV5-5 and TRBJ2-7, with D possibly matching TRBD1 (6 bases). CDR1 SGHKS and CDR2 YYEKEE come from the germline V gene (reference sequence). Trimming shortened V by 4 bases and J by 3 bases, and 8 bases separated the two germline ends. The CDR3 has 12 amino acids. The CDR3 region has the DNA TGTGCCAGCAGCACGGACAGCTACGAGCAGTACGTC. Encoded protein: CASSTDSYEQYV.